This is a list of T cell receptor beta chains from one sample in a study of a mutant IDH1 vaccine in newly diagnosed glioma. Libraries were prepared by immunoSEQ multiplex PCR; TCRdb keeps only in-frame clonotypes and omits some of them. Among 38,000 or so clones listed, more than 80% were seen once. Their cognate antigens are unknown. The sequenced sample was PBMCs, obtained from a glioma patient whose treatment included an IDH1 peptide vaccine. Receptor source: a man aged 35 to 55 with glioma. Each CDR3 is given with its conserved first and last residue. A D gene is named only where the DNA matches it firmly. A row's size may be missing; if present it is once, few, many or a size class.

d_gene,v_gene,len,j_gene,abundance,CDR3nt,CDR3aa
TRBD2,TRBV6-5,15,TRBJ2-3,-,TGTGCCAGCAGCGTGACTAGCGGCGGTTCAGATACGCAGTATTTT,CASSVTSGGSDTQYF
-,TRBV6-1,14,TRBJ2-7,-,TGTGCCAGTACTCTGGACTCTAACTCCTACGAGCAGTACTTC,CASTLDSNSYEQYF
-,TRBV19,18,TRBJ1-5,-,TGTGCCAGTAGTATATTTGTCGGGGGGGAGGCTAGCAATCAGCCCCAGCATTTT,CASSIFVGGEASNQPQHF
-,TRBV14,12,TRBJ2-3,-,TGTGCCAGCAGCCTAGGGCTCTATACGCAGTATTTT,CASSLGLYTQYF
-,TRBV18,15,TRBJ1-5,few,TGTGCCAGCTCACCACAGGGCGGCCACATTCAGCCCCAGCATTTT,CASSPQGGHIQPQHF
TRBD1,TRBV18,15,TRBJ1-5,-,TGTGCCAGCTCACCGGGAACAGGGGGCAGTCAGCCCCAGCATTTT,CASSPGTGGSQPQHF
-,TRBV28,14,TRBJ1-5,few,TGTGCCAGCAGTATAGCCCCGGCGGGTCAGCCCCAGCATTTT,CASSIAPAGQPQHF
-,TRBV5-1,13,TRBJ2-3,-,TGCGCCAGCAGCCGTAGGAGCACAGATACGCAGTATTTT,CASSRRSTDTQYF
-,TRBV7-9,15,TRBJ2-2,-,TGTGCCAGCAGCTTAGCCACGCCCGGATCCGGGGAGCTGTTTTTT,CASSLATPGSGELFF
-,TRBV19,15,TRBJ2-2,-,TGTGCCAGTAGCACCCATCCAGGGGTCGCCGGGGAGCTGTTTTTT,CASSTHPGVAGELFF
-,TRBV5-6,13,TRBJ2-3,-,TGTGCCAGTAGCGGAGGGCAGGCAGATACGCAGTATTTT,CASSGGQADTQYF
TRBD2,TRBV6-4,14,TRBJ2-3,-,TGTGCCAGCAGTGTAGCGGGAGGCACAGATACGCAGTATTTT,CASSVAGGTDTQYF
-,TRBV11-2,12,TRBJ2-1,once,TGTGCCAGCAGCGCTGAAGTTAGTGAGCAGTTCTTC,CASSAEVSEQFF
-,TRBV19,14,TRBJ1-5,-,TGTGCCAGTGCAGGGTGGATGTGGAATCAGCCCCAGCATTTT,CASAGWMWNQPQHF
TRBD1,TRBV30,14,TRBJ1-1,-,TGTGCCTGCACAGGGGTTAGGATGAACACTGAAGCTTTCTTT,CACTGVRMNTEAFF
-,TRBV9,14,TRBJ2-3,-,TGTGCCAGCAGCGTAGAGGGGGGGACTTCAAATAAGTATTTT,CASSVEGGTSNKYF
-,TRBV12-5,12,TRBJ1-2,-,TGTGCTAGTGGTTCCCCAGACGTTGGCTACACCTTC,CASGSPDVGYTF
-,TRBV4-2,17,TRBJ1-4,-,TGTGCCAGCAGCCAAGGGGGCAGGGCTGGGACTAATGAAAAACTGTTTTTT,CASSQGGRAGTNEKLFF
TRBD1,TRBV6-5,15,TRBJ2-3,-,TGTGCCAGCCGGACAGGCACTACCTACACAGATACGCAGTATTTT,CASRTGTTYTDTQYF
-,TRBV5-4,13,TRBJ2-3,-,TGTGCCAGCAGCTTGTTGGGCGGAGATACGCAGTATTTT,CASSLLGGDTQYF
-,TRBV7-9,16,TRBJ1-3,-,TGTGCCAGCAGCTTAGCTTCGTCAGCGGCTGGAAACACCATATATTTT,CASSLASSAAGNTIYF
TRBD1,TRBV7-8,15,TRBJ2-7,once,TGTGCCAGCAGCTGGGAGACAGGGGGTTTCTACGAGCAGTACTTC,CASSWETGGFYEQYF
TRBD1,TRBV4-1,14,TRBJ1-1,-,TGCGCCAGCAGCCAAACAGGGGGGGGCACTGAAGCTTTCTTT,CASSQTGGGTEAFF
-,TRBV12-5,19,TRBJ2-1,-,TGTGCTAGTGGTTTGGTAAGGGCAGCTTCTAGCGTTCGATACAATGAGCAGTTCTTC,CASGLVRAASSVRYNEQFF